Shown below are 15 T cell receptor beta chains from a single sample sequenced in a study of spatial heterogeneity in lung cancer. Study observations and caveats: Expanded alpha and beta TCR counts within tumors tracked tumor mutation counts.

Their antigens are not known. In TCRdb, the 5' RACE reads were re-called with MiXCR into one record per CDR3 protein. The sample shows a few thousand distinct CDR3 sequences, roughly 5.4% of them seen only once. The time point: sample taken at primary tumor resection. The material was lung tumor tissue, obtained at surgery. The receptors originated from a female donor with early-stage non-small cell lung cancer.

This clonotype was counted between two and nine times. This chain connects TRBV5-1 to TRBJ1-1; 8 nucleotides line up with TRBD1. V shed 7 bases, J shed 5 bases, and the junction held 13 bases outside the gene matches. Germline loops: CDR1 SGHRS, CDR2 YFSETQ. The CDR3 runs to 15 residues. The CDR3 DNA is TGCGCCAGCTCTACCGACAGGGGTGGGAGGACTGAAGCTTTCTTT. Protein: CASSTDRGGRTEAFF. The full variable domain, in which reference TRBV5-1 and TRBJ1-1 provide the parts outside the CDR3, is KAGVTQTPRYLIKTRGQQVTLSCSPISGHRSVSWYQQTPGQGLQFLFEYFSETQRNKGNFPGRFSGRQFSNSRSEMNVSTLELGDSALYLCASSTDRGGRTEAFFGQGTRLTVV.

This clonotype was detected many times. The chain carries TRBV5-1 and TRBJ2-3; D possibly corresponds to TRBD1 (5 bases). Germline V gene data show CDR1 as SGHRS and CDR2 as YFSETQ. V lost 0 bases to trimming and J lost 5 bases, with 13 bases between them. CDR3 size: 15 residues. This chain's CDR3 is CASSLGAGSRDTQYF. DNA of the CDR3: TGCGCCAGCAGCTTGGGGGCAGGGTCAAGAGATACGCAGTATTTT.

By proportion, this clonotype is medium-sized. The chain is built from TRBV20-1 and TRBJ1-6, with D unclear. CDR3 length equals 17 residues. Germline CDR1 DFQATT, CDR2 SNEGSKA (reference sequence). V lost 0 bases and J lost 8, with 20 bases in between. CDR3 nucleotide sequence: TGCAGTGCTAGAGATTATTCACATGCAGGCCAAGATTCACCCCTCCACTTT. Residues: CSARDYSHAGQDSPLHF.

In this sample, this clonotype turned up many times. The chain links TRBV5-1 to TRBJ1-6, with D hard to call. The CDR3 runs 14 residues. Germline V lookup: CDR1 SGHRS, CDR2 YFSETQ. V lost 0 bases to trimming and J lost 9 bases, with 10 bases between them. CDR3 nucleotide sequence: TGCGCCAGCAGCTTGGAGGTGGGAAGTTCACCCCTCCACTTT. Amino acids: CASSLEVGSSPLHF.

The rearrangement uses TRBV25-1 and TRBJ1-1; a weak D match, TRBD1 (5 bases). The V and J ends lost 1 base and 1 base respectively, with 10 bases between them. The germline CDR1 and CDR2 sequences are MGHDK and SYGVNS. The CDR3 spans 15 residues. The chain's CDR3 is CASSESAGKNTEAFF. In DNA form, the CDR3 reads TGTGCCAGCAGTGAATCGGCAGGGAAGAACACTGAAGCTTTCTTT.

This clonotype is judged medium-sized. The chain uses TRBV20-1 and TRBJ2-4; D gene ambiguous. CDR3 size: 14 residues. Trimming left V 5 bases short and J 0 bases short, with 11 bases between. Germline CDR1 and CDR2: DFQATT and SNEGSKA (reference sequence). The CDR3 nucleotides are TGCAGTGCTCCTAGGCCGGGAGCCAAAAACATTCAGTACTTC. Residues: CSAPRPGAKNIQYF.

This clonotype ranks as medium-sized. The chain links TRBV5-1 to TRBJ1-1; D not resolved. The CDR3 covers 13 residues. V was pared by 8 bases and J by 2 bases, with 13 bases between. Germline assignment: CDR1 SGHRS and CDR2 YFSETQ. The CDR3 nucleotides are TGCGCCAGTTCAGACCTGGGAAACACTGAAGCTTTCTTT. This translates into CASSDLGNTEAFF.

On this clonotype: Being one base from a much bigger clone, this may be a read error. The V and J genes are TRBV5-4 and TRBJ2-3; D remains ambiguous. The V end lost 4 bases, the J end lost 5 bases, and 14 bases lay between the germline ends. Germline V gene lookup returns CDR1 SGHNT and CDR2 YYREEE (reference sequence). CDR3 size: 14 residues. The CDR3 DNA reads as TGTGCCAGCAGCCTGCCCCACATGGTAGATACGCAGTATTTT. Translated, it gives CASSLPHMVDTQYF. Full variable domain (outside the CDR3, taken from reference TRBV5-4 and TRBJ2-3): ETGVTQSPTHLIKTRGQQVTLRCSSQSGHNTVSWYQQALGQGPQFIFQYYREEENGRGNFPPRFSGLQFPNYSSELNVNALELDDSALYLCASSLPHMVDTQYFGPGTRLTVL.

In this sample, this clonotype is medium-sized. The gene calls are TRBV6-5 and TRBJ2-5; 11 nucleotides align to TRBD2. With 7 bases clipped from V and 5 bases from J, the junction kept 15 bases outside the gene matches. The CDR3 runs 17 residues. In germline, CDR1 is MNHEY, CDR2 SVGAGI. In DNA, the CDR3 is TGTGCCAGCAAACATCACCATCTAGCGGGAGGTTTGGAGACCCAGTACTTC. Protein product: CASKHHHLAGGLETQYF.

In its sample, this clonotype was seen a few times. The chain joins TRBV11-2 to TRBJ2-2; D may correspond to TRBD1 or TRBD2 (5 bases each). The CDR3 runs to 16 residues. The V gene's germline CDR1 is SGHAT and CDR2 FQNNGV. Between the trimmed V and J ends, which lost 3 bases and 5 bases, there was a span of 16 bases. For the CDR3, the DNA is TGTGCCAGCAGCTTGATCCGGGACGGAATAACCGGGGAGCTGTTTTTT. This encodes CASSLIRDGITGELFF.

This clonotype was seen at least ten times. The gene calls are TRBV18 and TRBJ2-7; 8 nucleotides agree with TRBD1. The junction had 9 bases not matched to a gene; V was cut back by 3 bases and J by 2 bases. CDR3 size: 16 residues. Germline-derived CDR1 and CDR2 are KGHSH and LQKENI. Here the CDR3 reads CASSPSGQAFTYEQYF. The CDR3 DNA is TGTGCCAGCTCACCTTCGGGACAGGCGTTCACCTACGAGCAGTACTTC.

This clonotype is medium-sized by share. The chain joins TRBV5-1 to TRBJ2-1; 7 positions agree with TRBD2. The CDR3 consists of 17 residues. Trimming at V came to 0 bases and at J to 2 bases, leaving 8 bases not matched to a gene. Germline V gives CDR1 SGHRS, CDR2 YFSETQ. For the CDR3, the DNA is TGCGCCAGCAGCTTGGCGGGGGACTACCCCCCCTACAATGAGCAGTTCTTC. Protein sequence: CASSLAGDYPPYNEQFF.

V gene TRBV9 combines with J gene TRBJ2-5; no firm D call. CDR1 is SGDLS and CDR2 is YYNGEE in the germline V gene. V lost 0 bases and J 1 base, leaving 4 bases between the germline ends. CDR3 length: 13 residues. In nucleotides, the CDR3 is TGTGCCAGCAGCGTAGTTCCCCAAGAGACCCAGTACTTC. This sequence encodes CASSVVPQETQYF. Variable domain in full (rest from reference TRBV9 and TRBJ2-5): DSGVTQTPKHLITATGQRVTLRCSPRSGDLSVYWYQQSLDQGLQFLIQYYNGEERAKGNILERFSAQQFPDLHSELNLSSLELGDSALYFCASSVVPQETQYFGPGTRLLVL.

This clonotype is termed medium-sized. This chain uses TRBV10-3 with TRBJ1-1, with TRBD1 as a possible D gene (5 bases). The CDR3 loop spans 15 amino acids. V lost 3 bases to trimming and J lost 1 base, with 12 bases between them. Germline V CDR1 and CDR2: ENHRY, SYGVKD. CDR3: CAISERQPTNTEAFF. The CDR3, as DNA: TGTGCCATCAGTGAACGACAGCCTACGAACACTGAAGCTTTCTTT.

This clonotype is medium-sized in the sample. This chain joins TRBV28 and TRBJ1-2, with D possibly matching TRBD1 (5 bases). Germline assignment: CDR1 MDHEN and CDR2 SYDVKM. Trimming pared 4 bases from V and 3 bases from J, leaving 18 bases between. This CDR3 has 16 amino acids. In DNA form, the CDR3 reads TGTGCCAGCAGTTCGGGACCCCTCGCTCTGGACTATGGCTACACCTTC. Protein: CASSSGPLALDYGYTF.